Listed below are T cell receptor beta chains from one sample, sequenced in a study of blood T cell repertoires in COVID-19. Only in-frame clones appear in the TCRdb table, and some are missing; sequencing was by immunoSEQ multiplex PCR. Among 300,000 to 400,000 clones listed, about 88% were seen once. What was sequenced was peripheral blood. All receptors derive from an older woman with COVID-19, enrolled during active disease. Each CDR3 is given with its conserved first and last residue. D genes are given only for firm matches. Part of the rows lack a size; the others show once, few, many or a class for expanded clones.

CDR3 protein: CASSLSEATSDTQYF
CDR3 DNA: TGTGCCAGCTCTCTTAGCGAGGCGACCTCAGATACGCAGTATTTT
clone size: few
V gene: TRBV6-4
D gene: -
J gene: TRBJ2-3

CDR3 protein: CASRGPGTGRYEQYF
CDR3 DNA: TGTGCCAGCAGGGGTCCCGGGACAGGGAGATACGAGCAGTACTTC
clone size: -
V gene: TRBV2
D gene: TRBD1
J gene: TRBJ2-7

CDR3 protein: CASSPPGFEKLFF
CDR3 DNA: TGTGCCAGCAGCCCTCCGGGATTTGAAAAACTGTTTTTT
clone size: once
V gene: TRBV11-3
D gene: -
J gene: TRBJ1-4

CDR3 protein: CASRGQFDQPQHF
CDR3 DNA: TGTGCCAGCAGGGGACAGTTTGATCAGCCCCAGCATTTT
clone size: -
V gene: TRBV27
D gene: TRBD1
J gene: TRBJ1-5

CDR3 protein: CATARSGSGVRNEQFF
CDR3 DNA: TGTGCCACCGCGCGGTCTGGTAGCGGGGTACGGAATGAGCAGTTCTTC
clone size: -
V gene: TRBV2
D gene: TRBD2
J gene: TRBJ2-1

CDR3 protein: CASSPPRRGGRTDTQYF
CDR3 DNA: TGTGCCAGTAGTCCTCCTAGGCGGGGGGGGCGCACAGATACGCAGTATTTT
clone size: -
V gene: TRBV19
D gene: TRBD2
J gene: TRBJ2-3

CDR3 protein: CAWSVLGTAGKSGNTIYF
CDR3 DNA: TGTGCCTGGAGTGTATTGGGGACAGCCGGCAAGTCTGGAAACACCATATATTTT
clone size: -
V gene: TRBV30
D gene: TRBD1
J gene: TRBJ1-3

CDR3 protein: CASSPQALGNEQFF
CDR3 DNA: TGTGCCAGCAGCCCTCAGGCCCTTGGGAATGAGCAGTTCTTC
clone size: -
V gene: TRBV5-4
D gene: -
J gene: TRBJ2-1

CDR3 protein: CASSASGPTDTQYF
CDR3 DNA: TGTGCCAGCAGTGCTAGCGGACCCACAGATACGCAGTATTTT
clone size: -
V gene: TRBV27
D gene: TRBD2
J gene: TRBJ2-3

CDR3 protein: CASSPGTGPDYGQYF
CDR3 DNA: TGTGCCAGCTCACCCGGGACAGGGCCGGACTATGGGCAGTACTTC
clone size: -
V gene: TRBV18
D gene: TRBD1
J gene: TRBJ2-7

CDR3 protein: CASSLSGLAVNEQFF
CDR3 DNA: TGCGCCAGCAGCCTGTCGGGACTAGCAGTCAATGAGCAGTTCTTC
clone size: -
V gene: TRBV4-1
D gene: TRBD2
J gene: TRBJ2-1

CDR3 protein: CASSRIAGGPDTQYF
CDR3 DNA: TGTGCCAGTAGTAGGATAGCGGGGGGGCCAGATACGCAGTATTTT
clone size: -
V gene: TRBV19
D gene: TRBD2
J gene: TRBJ2-3

CDR3 protein: CASSQESGYGAFF
CDR3 DNA: TGTGCCAGCAGCCAGGAGTCGGGGTACGGGGCTTTCTTT
clone size: -
V gene: TRBV4-2
D gene: -
J gene: TRBJ1-1

CDR3 protein: CASSTRPTGGGNTIYF
CDR3 DNA: TGTGCCAGCAGCACCCGCCCGACAGGGGGCGGAAACACCATATATTTT
clone size: -
V gene: TRBV7-2
D gene: TRBD1
J gene: TRBJ1-3

CDR3 protein: CASGIEGTGPYF
CDR3 DNA: TGTGCCAGCGGTATCGAAGGGACAGGGCCCTACTTC
clone size: -
V gene: TRBV12-3/TRBV12-4
D gene: TRBD1
J gene: TRBJ2-5

CDR3 protein: CASSHTGLDTEAFF
CDR3 DNA: TGTGCCAGCAGTCATACAGGGTTAGACACTGAAGCTTTCTTT
clone size: -
V gene: TRBV27
D gene: -
J gene: TRBJ1-1

CDR3 protein: CASSNDRGGEAFF
CDR3 DNA: TGTGCCAGCAGCAATGACAGGGGTGGTGAAGCTTTCTTT
clone size: -
V gene: TRBV12-3/TRBV12-4
D gene: TRBD1
J gene: TRBJ1-1

CDR3 protein: CASSIGLRGGNQPQHF
CDR3 DNA: TGTGCCAGTAGTATAGGCCTCCGGGGGGGCAATCAGCCCCAGCATTTT
clone size: -
V gene: TRBV19
D gene: -
J gene: TRBJ1-5

CDR3 protein: CATSDNGTGGTEAFF
CDR3 DNA: TGTGCCACCAGTGATAACGGGACGGGAGGCACTGAAGCTTTCTTT
clone size: -
V gene: TRBV24-1
D gene: -
J gene: TRBJ1-1

CDR3 protein: CASSQNSLAVTDTQYF
CDR3 DNA: TGCGCCAGCAGCCAAAATTCACTAGCGGTCACAGATACGCAGTATTTT
clone size: -
V gene: TRBV4-1
D gene: TRBD2
J gene: TRBJ2-3

CDR3 protein: CSAREREGYTF
CDR3 DNA: TGCAGTGCTAGAGAACGGGAGGGTTACACCTTC
clone size: once
V gene: TRBV20-1
D gene: -
J gene: TRBJ1-2

CDR3 protein: CASYGTGYFSEQYF
CDR3 DNA: TGTGCCAGCTACGGGACAGGGTATTTCTCCGAGCAGTACTTC
clone size: -
V gene: TRBV2
D gene: TRBD1
J gene: TRBJ2-7

CDR3 protein: CASSVDGGDYNEQFF
CDR3 DNA: TGTGCCAGCAGCGTAGACGGGGGGGACTACAATGAGCAGTTCTTC
clone size: -
V gene: TRBV9
D gene: TRBD2
J gene: TRBJ2-1

CDR3 protein: CASRLSVGDLSGGELFF
CDR3 DNA: TGCGCCAGCCGACTTTCCGTCGGGGACTTAAGTGGCGGGGAGCTGTTTTTT
clone size: -
V gene: TRBV5-1
D gene: -
J gene: TRBJ2-2

CDR3 protein: CASSLDRAPSSYEQYF
CDR3 DNA: TGCGCCAGCAGCTTGGACAGGGCCCCGAGCTCCTACGAGCAGTACTTC
clone size: -
V gene: TRBV5-1
D gene: -
J gene: TRBJ2-7

CDR3 protein: CASSSGLAGGPYEQFF
CDR3 DNA: TGTGCCAGCAGCTCGGGACTAGCGGGGGGGCCGTATGAGCAGTTCTTC
clone size: -
V gene: TRBV5-4
D gene: TRBD2
J gene: TRBJ2-1

CDR3 protein: CASTQTPSGGGETQYF
CDR3 DNA: TGCGCCAGCACCCAGACTCCGAGCGGGGGTGGAGAGACCCAGTACTTC
clone size: -
V gene: TRBV4-1
D gene: TRBD2
J gene: TRBJ2-5

CDR3 protein: CASSSLNEQFF
CDR3 DNA: TGTGCCAGCAGCTCTCTGAATGAGCAGTTCTTC
clone size: -
V gene: TRBV5-4
D gene: -
J gene: TRBJ2-1

CDR3 protein: CASSNTGPETAYEQYF
CDR3 DNA: TGTGCCAGCAGCAATACAGGTCCGGAAACCGCCTACGAGCAGTACTTC
clone size: -
V gene: TRBV21-1
D gene: -
J gene: TRBJ2-7

CDR3 protein: CASTPSTVSSYEQYF
CDR3 DNA: TGTGCCAGCACCCCGTCGACAGTTTCCTCCTACGAGCAGTACTTC
clone size: -
V gene: TRBV11-3
D gene: -
J gene: TRBJ2-7

CDR3 protein: CASSQGLAGDHYEQYF
CDR3 DNA: TGTGCCAGCAGCCAGGGACTAGCGGGGGACCACTACGAGCAGTACTTC
clone size: -
V gene: TRBV4-2
D gene: TRBD2
J gene: TRBJ2-7

CDR3 protein: CASSDRGRGIYGYTF
CDR3 DNA: TGTGCCAGCAGCGACAGGGGGAGGGGGATCTATGGCTACACCTTC
clone size: -
V gene: TRBV9
D gene: TRBD1
J gene: TRBJ1-2